Listed below are T cell receptor beta chains from one sample, sequenced in a study of OX40 agonist ivuxolimab in advanced cancers. Generated by immunoSEQ multiplex PCR, the TCRdb table keeps only in-frame clones and is missing some. The sample yields 55,000 to 75,000 clones, roughly 80% seen once. The sample was CD4+ or CD8+ T cells sorted from blood, taken in a trial of the OX40 agonist ivuxolimab. These receptors were taken from an adult with an advanced solid tumor such as melanoma, head and neck, liver or kidney cancer. Each CDR3 is given without its conserved first and last residue.

J gene	V gene	CDR3 protein
TRBJ1-3	TRBV18	ASSLSGVNSPNTIY
TRBJ2-5	TRBV5-8	ASSLLGSETQY
TRBJ1-2	TRBV18	ASSVFGQSHDYT
TRBJ2-3	TRBV7-8	ASSFLSSTDTQY
TRBJ2-3	TRBV29-1	SGAGYSDTDTQY
TRBJ2-1	TRBV28	ASSLSGSMGQF
TRBJ1-2	TRBV19	ASKLGGTGGVGGYT
TRBJ1-2	TRBV28	ASSLGPRVDGYT
TRBJ2-7	TRBV28	ASSWTSHKTYEQY
TRBJ1-2	TRBV5-1	ASSLGQGVGYT
TRBJ1-4	TRBV27	ASSLRTGVTNEKLF
TRBJ1-1	TRBV28	ASSLGIQGGAF
TRBJ2-5	TRBV6-5	ASRPHGALQETQY
TRBJ2-1	TRBV18	ASSPGTGGDEQF
TRBJ2-1	TRBV29-1	SAPTRGSQNGEQF
TRBJ1-3	TRBV10-3	ASKIQGSGNTIY
TRBJ1-1	TRBV6-5	ASSYFRVRGTEAF
TRBJ1-1	TRBV5-1	ASSYGQGAEAF
-	TRBV5-4	ASSSTDGSSYEQY
TRBJ2-3	TRBV21-1	ASIRREGVDTQY
TRBJ2-3	TRBV12-1	ARNGSGSPQPHLNTQY
TRBJ2-5	TRBV11-1	ASSGSVGLKETQY
TRBJ1-2	TRBV5-1	ASSFGGQGYGYT
TRBJ2-5	TRBV4-3	ASSQDRGPLETQY
TRBJ2-3	TRBV5-4	ASSLGGASRDTQY
TRBJ2-7	TRBV27	ASSLRAGGVYEQY
TRBJ2-1	TRBV28	ASSLTSGGDNEQF
TRBJ2-2	TRBV11-1	ASSLLAGAWNTGELF
TRBJ2-5	TRBV5-1	ASSLPEGAMETQY
TRBJ2-3	TRBV6-4	ASSDRLGDTQY
TRBJ1-2	TRBV27	ASSLRGSGYT
TRBJ2-2	TRBV5-1	ASSPGTGGTRRHTGELF
TRBJ2-3	TRBV4-1	ASSQPQDSPTDTQY
TRBJ2-6	TRBV5-8	ASSPLRSSGANVLT
TRBJ1-1	TRBV11-2	ASSAGRNTEAF
TRBJ2-2	TRBV27	ASSFRGTGELF
TRBJ2-1	TRBV11-3	ASSLGQGDDNEQF
TRBJ2-7	TRBV6-1	ASSEPAGVTYEQY
TRBJ2-1	TRBV18	ASSPIPIRDRESNEQF
TRBJ2-4	TRBV7-2	ASSLNERSIQY
TRBJ1-5	TRBV2	ASSDSSEQPQH
TRBJ2-6	TRBV2	ASREGSGANVLT
TRBJ1-4	TRBV6-6	ASSTHGAGEKLF
TRBJ1-5	TRBV6-1	ASSWTGGNGQRN
TRBJ1-1	TRBV5-1	ASSLNTNTEAF
TRBJ2-3	TRBV7-3	ASSLSRTTDTQY
TRBJ2-3	TRBV6-6	ASMRQVGGTQY
TRBJ2-3	TRBV21-1	ASSNSRTSGGADTQY
TRBJ1-2	TRBV28	ASSRAGGSGYT